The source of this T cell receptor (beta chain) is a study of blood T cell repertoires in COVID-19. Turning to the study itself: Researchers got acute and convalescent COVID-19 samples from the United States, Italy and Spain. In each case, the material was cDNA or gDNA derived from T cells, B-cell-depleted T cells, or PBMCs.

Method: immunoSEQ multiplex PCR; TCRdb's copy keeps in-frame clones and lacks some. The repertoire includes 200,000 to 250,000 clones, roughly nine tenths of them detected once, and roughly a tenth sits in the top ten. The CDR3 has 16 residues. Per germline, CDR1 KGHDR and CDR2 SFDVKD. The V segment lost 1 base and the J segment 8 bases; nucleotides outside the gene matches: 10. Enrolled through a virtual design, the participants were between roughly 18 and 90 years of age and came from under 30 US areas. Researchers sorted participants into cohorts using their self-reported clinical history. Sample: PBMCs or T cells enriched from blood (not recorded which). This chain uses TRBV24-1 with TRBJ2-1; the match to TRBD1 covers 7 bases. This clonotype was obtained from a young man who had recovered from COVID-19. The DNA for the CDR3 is TGTGCCACCAGTGATTTAGGACAGGCCCAGGGGGATGAGCAGTTCTTC. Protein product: CATSDLGQAQGDEQFF.